Listed below are T cell receptor beta chains from one sample, sequenced in a study of T cells in Graves' hyperthyroidism and ophthalmopathy. One entry per CDR3 protein results from TCRdb running MiXCR on the multiplex PCR reads. The data contain 300,000 to 350,000 distinct CDR3 sequences, roughly 18% of them singletons. The sequenced sample was blood. The receptors here all came from a woman between 45 and 60 years old with Graves' hyperthyroidism. Both conserved end residues are part of each CDR3. Each record gives: V gene, D gene, J gene, clone size, CDR3 length, CDR3 protein, CDR3 DNA. D genes are given only for firm matches. Not all rows give a size; the values are once, few, many and, for expanded clones, a class.

v_gene: TRBV11-2; d_gene: .; j_gene: TRBJ2-7; abundance: many; len: 17; CDR3aa: CASSLGVGAPSTHEQYF; CDR3nt: TGTGCCAGCAGCTTAGGTGTCGGGGCGCCAAGTACCCACGAGCAGTACTTC
v_gene: TRBV3-1; d_gene: TRBD2; j_gene: TRBJ2-1; abundance: many; len: 13; CDR3aa: CASSSGQNNEQFF; CDR3nt: TGTGCCAGCAGTAGCGGGCAAAACAATGAGCAGTTCTTC
v_gene: TRBV7-3; d_gene: .; j_gene: TRBJ1-6; abundance: few; len: 15; CDR3aa: CASSLFEDTDSPLHF; CDR3nt: TGTGCCAGCAGCTTATTTGAGGACACGGATTCACCCCTCCACTTT
v_gene: TRBV12-3/TRBV12-4; d_gene: TRBD1; j_gene: TRBJ2-7; abundance: .; len: 14; CDR3aa: CASSLGQGSNEQYF; CDR3nt: TGTGCCAGCAGTTTGGGACAGGGGTCCAACGAGCAGTACTTC
v_gene: TRBV7-8; d_gene: .; j_gene: TRBJ2-5; abundance: .; len: 15; CDR3aa: CASSLAAVYQETQYF; CDR3nt: TGTGCCAGCAGCTTAGCAGCGGTGTACCAAGAGACCCAGTACTTC
v_gene: TRBV4-2; d_gene: .; j_gene: TRBJ1-1; abundance: .; len: 14; CDR3aa: CASSQAGGGNEAFF; CDR3nt: TGTGCCAGCAGCCAGGCCGGGGGGGGGAATGAAGCTTTCTTT
v_gene: TRBV20-1; d_gene: TRBD2; j_gene: TRBJ2-5; abundance: many; len: 14; CDR3aa: CSARWSSGGETQYF; CDR3nt: TGCAGTGCTAGATGGTCGAGCGGGGGGGAGACCCAGTACTTC
v_gene: TRBV30; d_gene: TRBD2; j_gene: TRBJ2-7; abundance: many; len: 14; CDR3aa: CAWSVASGSYEQYF; CDR3nt: TGTGCCTGGAGTGTAGCTAGCGGGTCCTACGAGCAGTACTTC
v_gene: TRBV19; d_gene: .; j_gene: TRBJ2-6; abundance: .; len: 19; CDR3aa: CASSDGSRGFGTGANVLTF; CDR3nt: TGTGCCAGTAGTGATGGATCCAGGGGCTTTGGAACTGGGGCCAACGTCCTGACTTTC
v_gene: TRBV20-1; d_gene: TRBD2; j_gene: TRBJ2-1; abundance: few; len: 13; CDR3aa: CSARTSGRHEQFF; CDR3nt: TGCAGTGCTCGGACTAGCGGGAGACATGAGCAGTTCTTC
v_gene: TRBV2; d_gene: .; j_gene: TRBJ1-1; abundance: few; len: 14; CDR3aa: CASHRLTGRTEAFF; CDR3nt: TGTGCCAGCCACCGACTTACAGGGCGGACTGAAGCTTTCTTT
v_gene: TRBV6-1; d_gene: .; j_gene: TRBJ2-2; abundance: few; len: 15; CDR3aa: CASSEVRADTGELFF; CDR3nt: TGTGCCAGCAGTGAAGTCAGGGCGGACACCGGGGAGCTGTTTTTT
v_gene: TRBV20-1; d_gene: TRBD2; j_gene: TRBJ2-7; abundance: few; len: 14; CDR3aa: CSARDRDYGYEQYF; CDR3nt: TGCAGTGCTAGAGACAGGGACTATGGCTACGAGCAGTACTTC
v_gene: TRBV6-5; d_gene: .; j_gene: TRBJ1-4; abundance: few; len: 14; CDR3aa: CASSYGGVEEKLFF; CDR3nt: TGTGCCAGCAGTTACGGGGGGGTAGAAGAAAAACTGTTTTTT
v_gene: TRBV5-4; d_gene: .; j_gene: TRBJ2-7; abundance: .; len: 13; CDR3aa: CASSDDKSYEQYF; CDR3nt: TGTGCCAGCAGCGATGACAAGTCCTACGAGCAGTACTTC
v_gene: TRBV9; d_gene: TRBD2; j_gene: TRBJ2-3; abundance: .; len: 15; CDR3aa: CASSVETSGLDTQYF; CDR3nt: TGTGCCAGCAGCGTAGAGACTAGCGGGTTGGATACGCAGTATTTT
v_gene: TRBV28; d_gene: .; j_gene: TRBJ2-2; abundance: .; len: 16; CDR3aa: CASTIKSRAENGELFF; CDR3nt: TGTGCCAGCACCATAAAATCAAGGGCCGAGAACGGGGAGCTGTTTTTT
v_gene: TRBV12-3/TRBV12-4; d_gene: .; j_gene: TRBJ1-1; abundance: many; len: 16; CDR3aa: CASSFVKGLARTEAFF; CDR3nt: TGTGCCAGCAGTTTCGTAAAGGGCCTGGCTCGCACTGAAGCTTTCTTT
v_gene: TRBV6-1; d_gene: .; j_gene: TRBJ1-2; abundance: many; len: 15; CDR3aa: CASTSRVTANYGYTF; CDR3nt: TGTGCCAGCACCAGCAGGGTAACAGCTAACTATGGCTACACCTTC
v_gene: TRBV5-1; d_gene: .; j_gene: TRBJ1-1; abundance: few; len: 14; CDR3aa: CASRSGGLETEAFF; CDR3nt: TGCGCCAGCAGGTCCGGGGGGCTAGAGACTGAAGCTTTCTTT
v_gene: TRBV6-2/TRBV6-3; d_gene: .; j_gene: TRBJ2-7; abundance: many; len: 13; CDR3aa: CASSYVGPYEQYF; CDR3nt: TGTGCCAGCAGTTATGTCGGTCCTTACGAGCAGTACTTC
v_gene: TRBV5-1; d_gene: TRBD1; j_gene: TRBJ1-3; abundance: .; len: 14; CDR3aa: CASSPGTGRNTVYF; CDR3nt: TGCGCCAGCAGCCCCGGGACAGGGAGAAACACCGTATATTTT
v_gene: TRBV6-2/TRBV6-3; d_gene: TRBD1; j_gene: TRBJ2-5; abundance: few; len: 13; CDR3aa: CACSPGQQETQYF; CDR3nt: TGTGCCTGCTCCCCGGGACAGCAAGAGACCCAGTACTTC
v_gene: TRBV4-1; d_gene: TRBD1; j_gene: TRBJ1-5; abundance: .; len: 16; CDR3aa: CASSLRTGDSNQPQHF; CDR3nt: TGCGCCAGCAGCCTAAGGACAGGGGATAGCAATCAGCCCCAGCATTTT
v_gene: TRBV6-2/TRBV6-3; d_gene: .; j_gene: TRBJ2-1; abundance: few; len: 17; CDR3aa: CASSYSGDSAPYNEQFF; CDR3nt: TGTGCCAGCAGTTACTCGGGAGACTCCGCGCCCTACAATGAGCAGTTCTTC
v_gene: TRBV20-1; d_gene: .; j_gene: TRBJ2-7; abundance: few; len: 14; CDR3aa: CSARDPRSLDEQYF; CDR3nt: TGCAGTGCTAGAGATCCTAGGTCCTTGGACGAGCAGTACTTC
v_gene: TRBV4-1; d_gene: TRBD2; j_gene: TRBJ2-5; abundance: .; len: 18; CDR3aa: CASSQDYLAGAGLETQYF; CDR3nt: TGCGCCAGCAGCCAAGATTACCTAGCGGGAGCGGGTTTAGAGACCCAGTACTTC
v_gene: TRBV5-1; d_gene: .; j_gene: TRBJ2-3; abundance: .; len: 15; CDR3aa: CASSFPPDSTDTQYF; CDR3nt: TGCGCCAGCAGCTTCCCACCCGACAGCACAGATACGCAGTATTTT
v_gene: TRBV28; d_gene: .; j_gene: TRBJ2-5; abundance: many; len: 15; CDR3aa: CASKGPGNGWETQYF; CDR3nt: TGTGCCAGCAAGGGTCCCGGGAACGGCTGGGAGACCCAGTACTTC
v_gene: TRBV28; d_gene: .; j_gene: TRBJ1-2; abundance: .; len: 13; CDR3aa: CASTEIWGGGYTF; CDR3nt: TGTGCCAGCACCGAAATATGGGGTGGGGGCTACACCTTC
v_gene: TRBV12-3/TRBV12-4; d_gene: .; j_gene: TRBJ1-2; abundance: .; len: 11; CDR3aa: CASRTAWGYTF; CDR3nt: TGTGCCAGCAGAACCGCGTGGGGCTACACCTTC
v_gene: TRBV10-3; d_gene: .; j_gene: TRBJ1-5; abundance: few; len: 16; CDR3aa: CAISESSPRVNQPQHF; CDR3nt: TGTGCCATCAGTGAGTCGTCGCCCCGGGTCAATCAGCCCCAGCATTTT
v_gene: TRBV9; d_gene: TRBD1; j_gene: TRBJ2-1; abundance: few; len: 14; CDR3aa: CASSGTGLVDEQFF; CDR3nt: TGTGCCAGCAGCGGGACAGGTCTGGTTGATGAGCAGTTCTTC
v_gene: TRBV3-1; d_gene: TRBD1; j_gene: TRBJ2-5; abundance: many; len: 15; CDR3aa: CASSQAPTGGETQYF; CDR3nt: TGTGCCAGCAGCCAAGCCCCCACAGGGGGAGAGACCCAGTACTTC
v_gene: TRBV14; d_gene: .; j_gene: TRBJ1-1; abundance: .; len: 16; CDR3aa: CASSQLNRGGRTEAFF; CDR3nt: TGTGCCAGCAGCCAGCTTAATCGGGGGGGGAGGACTGAAGCTTTCTTT
v_gene: TRBV6-2/TRBV6-3; d_gene: TRBD2; j_gene: TRBJ2-1; abundance: .; len: 16; CDR3aa: CASSGLLAGGLDEQFF; CDR3nt: TGTGCCAGCAGTGGCCTCCTAGCGGGGGGCCTGGATGAGCAGTTCTTC
v_gene: TRBV20-1; d_gene: .; j_gene: TRBJ1-1; abundance: many; len: 14; CDR3aa: CRADGWRLNTEAFF; CDR3nt: TGCAGGGCTGACGGATGGCGTCTGAACACTGAAGCTTTCTTT
v_gene: TRBV25-1; d_gene: TRBD1; j_gene: TRBJ2-1; abundance: .; len: 14; CDR3aa: CASRGQVIPYEQFF; CDR3nt: TGTGCCAGCCGGGGACAGGTCATCCCCTATGAGCAGTTCTTC
v_gene: TRBV5-1; d_gene: TRBD1; j_gene: TRBJ2-1; abundance: few; len: 16; CDR3aa: CASSLASGQGYNEQFF; CDR3nt: TGCGCCAGCAGCTTGGCCTCGGGACAGGGGTACAATGAGCAGTTCTTC
v_gene: TRBV20-1; d_gene: .; j_gene: TRBJ1-3; abundance: many; len: 17; CDR3aa: CSARDATDLYSGNTIYF; CDR3nt: TGCAGTGCTAGAGATGCGACGGATTTATACTCTGGAAACACCATATATTTT
v_gene: TRBV6-2/TRBV6-3; d_gene: .; j_gene: TRBJ2-3; abundance: many; len: 16; CDR3aa: CASSYSDGGVGDTQYF; CDR3nt: TGTGCCAGCAGTTACTCGGATGGGGGAGTAGGAGATACGCAGTATTTT
v_gene: TRBV30; d_gene: .; j_gene: TRBJ1-5; abundance: .; len: 13; CDR3aa: CAWSDGGRQPQHF; CDR3nt: TGTGCCTGGAGTGATGGGGGGCGTCAGCCCCAGCATTTT
v_gene: TRBV7-2; d_gene: TRBD2; j_gene: TRBJ2-5; abundance: few; len: 14; CDR3aa: CASSLGLAGGTQYF; CDR3nt: TGTGCCAGCAGCTTGGGACTAGCGGGGGGGACCCAGTACTTC
v_gene: TRBV2; d_gene: TRBD1; j_gene: TRBJ2-1; abundance: many; len: 11; CDR3aa: CASRTGNEQFF; CDR3nt: TGTGCCAGCAGGACAGGGAATGAGCAGTTCTTC
v_gene: TRBV2; d_gene: TRBD2; j_gene: TRBJ2-3; abundance: many; len: 14; CDR3aa: CASLGGGPTDTQYF; CDR3nt: TGTGCCAGCCTTGGCGGGGGGCCCACAGATACGCAGTATTTT
v_gene: TRBV24-1; d_gene: .; j_gene: TRBJ1-5; abundance: few; len: 13; CDR3aa: CATSDFEGQPQHF; CDR3nt: TGTGCCACCAGTGATTTTGAAGGACAGCCCCAGCATTTT
v_gene: TRBV2; d_gene: .; j_gene: TRBJ1-2; abundance: many; len: 13; CDR3aa: CASRGGASVGYTF; CDR3nt: TGTGCCAGCAGAGGAGGGGCGAGTGTTGGCTACACCTTC
v_gene: TRBV27; d_gene: TRBD1; j_gene: TRBJ1-3; abundance: few; len: 16; CDR3aa: CASSLSGQNNWNTIYF; CDR3nt: TGTGCCAGCAGTTTATCGGGACAGAATAATTGGAACACCATATATTTT
v_gene: TRBV12-3/TRBV12-4; d_gene: .; j_gene: TRBJ2-5; abundance: many; len: 14; CDR3aa: CASSGGTSPGTQYF; CDR3nt: TGTGCCAGCAGTGGGGGGACCTCCCCAGGGACCCAGTACTTC
v_gene: TRBV20-1; d_gene: .; j_gene: TRBJ2-5; abundance: many; len: 12; CDR3aa: CSAREGGETQYF; CDR3nt: TGCAGTGCTAGAGAGGGTGGGGAGACCCAGTACTTC
v_gene: TRBV7-2; d_gene: .; j_gene: TRBJ2-3; abundance: .; len: 13; CDR3aa: CASSPDYPDTQYF; CDR3nt: TGTGCCAGCAGCCCGGACTATCCCGATACGCAGTATTTT
v_gene: TRBV27; d_gene: TRBD1; j_gene: TRBJ2-6; abundance: few; len: 16; CDR3aa: CAGGTVNLSGANVLTF; CDR3nt: TGTGCCGGTGGGACAGTCAACCTCTCTGGGGCCAACGTCCTGACTTTC
v_gene: TRBV10-1; d_gene: TRBD2; j_gene: TRBJ2-1; abundance: .; len: 17; CDR3aa: CASSEISGRRSYNEQFF; CDR3nt: TGCGCCAGCAGTGAGATTAGCGGGAGGAGATCCTACAATGAGCAGTTCTTC
v_gene: TRBV30; d_gene: .; j_gene: TRBJ1-6; abundance: few; len: 16; CDR3aa: CAGNSLGAGFNSPLHF; CDR3nt: TGTGCCGGGAACAGTTTGGGGGCTGGTTTTAATTCACCCCTCCACTTT
v_gene: TRBV11-3; d_gene: .; j_gene: TRBJ2-7; abundance: .; len: 14; CDR3aa: CASSLDPVAYEQYF; CDR3nt: TGTGCCAGCAGCTTAGACCCAGTTGCCTACGAGCAGTACTTC
v_gene: TRBV7-9; d_gene: TRBD2; j_gene: TRBJ2-1; abundance: few; len: 16; CDR3aa: CASSLAGTSIAAEQFF; CDR3nt: TGTGCCAGCAGCTTAGCGGGGACTAGTATTGCGGCTGAGCAGTTCTTC
v_gene: TRBV20-1; d_gene: .; j_gene: TRBJ2-3; abundance: many; len: 14; CDR3aa: CSARAILGTDTQYF; CDR3nt: TGCAGTGCTAGAGCCATCCTCGGCACAGATACGCAGTATTTT
v_gene: TRBV6-1; d_gene: .; j_gene: TRBJ1-3; abundance: .; len: 14; CDR3aa: CASSRDWTGSTIYF; CDR3nt: TGTGCCAGCAGTCGGGATTGGACTGGAAGCACCATATATTTT
v_gene: TRBV18; d_gene: .; j_gene: TRBJ2-2; abundance: few; len: 16; CDR3aa: CASSPFDGSNTGELFF; CDR3nt: TGTGCCAGCTCACCCTTCGACGGATCCAACACCGGGGAGCTGTTTTTT
v_gene: TRBV3-1; d_gene: .; j_gene: TRBJ2-3; abundance: many; len: 16; CDR3aa: CASSQVWGISTDTQYF; CDR3nt: TGTGCCAGCAGCCAAGTATGGGGGATTAGCACAGATACGCAGTATTTT